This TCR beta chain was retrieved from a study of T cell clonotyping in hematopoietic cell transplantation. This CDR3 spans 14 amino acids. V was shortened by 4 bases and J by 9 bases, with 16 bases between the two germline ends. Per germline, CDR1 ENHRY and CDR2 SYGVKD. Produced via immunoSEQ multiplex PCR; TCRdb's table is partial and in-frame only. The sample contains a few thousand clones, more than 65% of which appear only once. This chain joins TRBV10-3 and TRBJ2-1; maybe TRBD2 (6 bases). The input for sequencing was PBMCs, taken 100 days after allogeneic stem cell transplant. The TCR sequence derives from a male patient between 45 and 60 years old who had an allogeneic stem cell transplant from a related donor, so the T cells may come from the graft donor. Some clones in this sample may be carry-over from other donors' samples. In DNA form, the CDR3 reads TGTGCCATCAGTGCCCACGGGGAGGATTCTGAGCAGTTCTTC. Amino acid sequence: CAISAHGEDSEQFF.